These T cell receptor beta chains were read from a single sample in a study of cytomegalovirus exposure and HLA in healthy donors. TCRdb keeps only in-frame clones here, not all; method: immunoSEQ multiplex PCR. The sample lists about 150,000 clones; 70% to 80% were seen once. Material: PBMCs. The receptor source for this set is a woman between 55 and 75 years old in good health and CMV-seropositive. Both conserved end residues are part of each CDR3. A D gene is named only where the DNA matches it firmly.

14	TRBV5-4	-	CASSLVEQPETQYF
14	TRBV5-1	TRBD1	CASSTGQGGNIQYF
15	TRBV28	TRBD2	CASSSTSGRYNEQFF
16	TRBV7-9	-	CASSFEDSLGNQPQHF
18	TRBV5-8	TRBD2	CASSQPLSRGGPVETQYF
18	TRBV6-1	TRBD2	CASSEAGTSGRATYEQYF
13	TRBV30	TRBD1	CAWTPDRGGGYTF
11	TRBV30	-	CAWRPMSIWTF
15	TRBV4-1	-	CASSQRGSGANVLTF
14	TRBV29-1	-	CSVGTAFLAYGYTF